This TCR beta chain derives from a study of radiotherapy plus CTLA-4 blockade in lung cancer. As for the study in general: Among enrolled patients, less than 20% responded and 31% achieved disease control. The study's findings and limits: Radiotherapy was combined with ipilimumab, and tumor-derived TCR clones then expanded in blood. Per reports, early blood T cell clone dynamics, plus interferon-beta, forecast response most strongly.

Trimming pared 3 bases from V and 6 bases from J, leaving 9 bases between. This CDR3 has 13 amino acids. Germline V gene data show CDR1 as SGHVS and CDR2 as FNYEAQ. The study treated chemo-refractory metastatic non-small-cell lung cancer patients with focal radiation plus ipilimumab CTLA-4 blockade. Data came from immunoSEQ multiplex PCR; TCRdb stores just in-frame clones and leaves some out. This table has about 80,000 clones, around 79% appearing once. This clone has a handful of counts. Its antigen is currently unknown. This TCR was sampled from a human donor with non-small cell lung cancer whose response to radiotherapy plus ipilimumab could not be evaluated. Some clones in this sample may be carry-over from other donors' samples. The sequences come from peripheral blood, collected from a patient treated with radiotherapy plus ipilimumab. The gene calls are TRBV7-6 and TRBJ2-1, with D perhaps matching TRBD2 (6 bases). The chain's CDR3 is CASSFTEGNEQFF. CDR3 bases: TGTGCCAGCAGCTTCACGGAGGGCAATGAGCAGTTCTTC.